This T cell receptor (delta chain) was sequenced for a study of gamma-delta T cells after stem cell transplantation. Only one count was recorded for this clone. TCRdb re-analyzed the RT-PCR reads via CATT. The sample has 1,500 to 2,000 delta-chain clones; 45% to 60% are singletons. This CDR3 is built from 19 residues. V was clipped by 1 base and J by 1 base; unmatched bases: 11. The germline V gene has CDR1 GEAIGNYY and CDR2 EKD. The gene calls are TRDV2 and TRDJ1; 13 positions agree with TRDD3. The clonotype was recovered from a human donor. It is not recorded whose cells these are; they may come from a transplant donor. The sequencing sample was made of gamma-delta T cells. In nucleotides, the CDR3 is TGTGCCTGTGACACGTTAAGGACTGGGGGATACGCGTTCACCGATAAACTCATCTTT. Its protein product is CACDTLRTGGYAFTDKLIF.